The rows below give T cell receptor beta chains drawn from one sample of a study of cytomegalovirus exposure and HLA in healthy donors. The assay was immunoSEQ multiplex PCR, and TCRdb's table has in-frame clones only and misses some. The sample shows about 78,000 clones, 80% of them seen only once. Sequencing used PBMCs. The receptor set was obtained from a woman aged 45-59 years in good health and CMV-seropositive. The CDR3 runs from the conserved cysteine through the conserved F or W. Each record gives: D gene, J gene, V gene, clone size, CDR3 protein, CDR3 DNA. The D gene is left open where the match is weak. Rows may omit the clone size; those that give it use once, few, many or a size class.

D gene: NA
J gene: TRBJ2-2
V gene: TRBV29-1
clone size: NA
CDR3 protein: CSVTVGGELFF
CDR3 DNA: TGCAGCGTAACGGTTGGCGGGGAGCTGTTTTTT

D gene: TRBD2
J gene: TRBJ2-3
V gene: TRBV5-5
clone size: once
CDR3 protein: CASSLARGYTDTQYF
CDR3 DNA: TGTGCCAGCAGCTTGGCGCGGGGGTACACAGATACGCAGTATTTT

D gene: NA
J gene: TRBJ2-1
V gene: TRBV10-1
clone size: few
CDR3 protein: CANPKGIAADNEQFF
CDR3 DNA: TGCGCCAACCCGAAAGGGATAGCGGCCGACAATGAGCAGTTCTTC

D gene: NA
J gene: TRBJ2-5
V gene: TRBV20-1
clone size: NA
CDR3 protein: CSARGLETQYF
CDR3 DNA: TGCAGTGCTAGGGGGCTGGAGACCCAGTACTTC

D gene: NA
J gene: TRBJ2-6
V gene: TRBV27
clone size: NA
CDR3 protein: CASSYRVTTGANVLTF
CDR3 DNA: TGTGCCAGCAGTTACAGGGTAACGACTGGGGCCAACGTCCTGACTTTC

D gene: TRBD2
J gene: TRBJ2-1
V gene: TRBV7-6
clone size: NA
CDR3 protein: CASSLTSGGAIPYNEQFF
CDR3 DNA: TGTGCCAGCAGCTTGACTAGCGGGGGGGCAATTCCCTACAATGAGCAGTTCTTC

D gene: TRBD2
J gene: TRBJ2-3
V gene: TRBV9
clone size: once
CDR3 protein: CASSAGGESLETQYF
CDR3 DNA: TGTGCCAGCAGCGCCGGGGGGGAGTCCTTAGAAACGCAGTATTTT

D gene: TRBD2
J gene: TRBJ2-5
V gene: TRBV10-2
clone size: NA
CDR3 protein: CASGLAGEETQYF
CDR3 DNA: TGCGCCAGCGGACTAGCGGGGGAGGAGACCCAGTACTTC

D gene: NA
J gene: TRBJ1-2
V gene: TRBV28
clone size: NA
CDR3 protein: CASSPGQIYGYTF
CDR3 DNA: TGTGCCAGCAGCCCAGGACAGATCTATGGCTACACCTTC

D gene: TRBD1
J gene: TRBJ1-1
V gene: TRBV7-9
clone size: NA
CDR3 protein: CASGGRGTEAFF
CDR3 DNA: TGTGCCAGCGGCGGCAGGGGGACTGAAGCTTTCTTT

D gene: NA
J gene: TRBJ1-5
V gene: TRBV30
clone size: NA
CDR3 protein: CAFGQHNQNPQHF
CDR3 DNA: TGTGCCTTCGGACAGCACAATCAGAATCCCCAGCATTTT

D gene: TRBD1
J gene: TRBJ1-5
V gene: TRBV2
clone size: NA
CDR3 protein: CASTAGDRVDQPQHF
CDR3 DNA: TGTGCCAGCACCGCCGGGGACAGGGTCGATCAGCCCCAGCATTTT

D gene: NA
J gene: TRBJ2-2
V gene: TRBV11-3
clone size: NA
CDR3 protein: CASSLVSGAGELFF
CDR3 DNA: TGTGCCAGCAGCCTAGTCTCGGGGGCCGGGGAGCTGTTTTTT

D gene: NA
J gene: TRBJ2-1
V gene: TRBV7-7
clone size: NA
CDR3 protein: CASSLGGRNNEQFF
CDR3 DNA: TGTGCTAGCAGCTTAGGTGGGAGAAATAATGAGCAGTTCTTC

D gene: NA
J gene: TRBJ2-3
V gene: TRBV14
clone size: NA
CDR3 protein: CASSQLTQRTDTQYF
CDR3 DNA: TGTGCCAGCAGCCAGTTGACACAACGCACAGATACGCAGTATTTT

D gene: TRBD2
J gene: TRBJ2-1
V gene: TRBV18
clone size: NA
CDR3 protein: CASSPPSIGLAGKNEQFF
CDR3 DNA: TGTGCCAGCTCACCACCTTCTATAGGACTAGCGGGCAAAAATGAGCAGTTCTTC

D gene: TRBD1
J gene: TRBJ2-7
V gene: TRBV11-2
clone size: NA
CDR3 protein: CASSLEIGQGAGSYEQYF
CDR3 DNA: TGTGCCAGCAGCTTAGAAATCGGACAGGGGGCCGGCTCCTACGAGCAGTACTTC

D gene: NA
J gene: TRBJ1-2
V gene: TRBV2
clone size: NA
CDR3 protein: CASSNRENYGYTF
CDR3 DNA: TGTGCCAGCAGTAACAGGGAAAACTATGGCTACACCTTC

D gene: NA
J gene: TRBJ1-1
V gene: TRBV21-1
clone size: NA
CDR3 protein: CASSKTGGEGYTEAFF
CDR3 DNA: TGTGCCAGCAGCAAGACAGGGGGCGAAGGATACACTGAAGCTTTCTTT

D gene: TRBD2
J gene: TRBJ2-2
V gene: TRBV19
clone size: NA
CDR3 protein: CASTHPSGLAGEELFF
CDR3 DNA: TGTGCCAGTACCCACCCCTCGGGACTAGCGGGAGAGGAGCTGTTTTTT

D gene: NA
J gene: TRBJ1-1
V gene: TRBV6-4
clone size: NA
CDR3 protein: CASKRIPLVTEAFF
CDR3 DNA: TGTGCCAGCAAGAGGATCCCCCTGGTTACTGAAGCTTTCTTT

D gene: NA
J gene: TRBJ2-5
V gene: TRBV18
clone size: NA
CDR3 protein: CASSDGGSPETQYF
CDR3 DNA: TGTGCCAGCTCCGACGGGGGTTCGCCCGAGACCCAGTACTTC

D gene: NA
J gene: TRBJ1-1
V gene: TRBV25-1
clone size: few
CDR3 protein: CASSDHTGGNTEAFF
CDR3 DNA: TGTGCCAGCAGTGATCACACGGGGGGAAACACTGAAGCTTTCTTT

D gene: TRBD1
J gene: TRBJ1-2
V gene: TRBV7-9
clone size: NA
CDR3 protein: CASSLPTGLNYGYTF
CDR3 DNA: TGTGCCAGCAGCCTTCCGACAGGGTTGAACTATGGCTACACCTTC

D gene: NA
J gene: TRBJ1-6
V gene: TRBV4-1
clone size: NA
CDR3 protein: CASSQGGDSPLHF
CDR3 DNA: TGCGCCAGCAGCCAAGGGGGGGATTCACCCCTCCACTTT

D gene: TRBD1
J gene: TRBJ2-3
V gene: TRBV27
clone size: once
CDR3 protein: CASTLTGVRLLRDTQYF
CDR3 DNA: TGTGCCAGCACCCTGACAGGGGTTCGTCTGCTTCGGGATACGCAGTATTTT

D gene: NA
J gene: TRBJ1-5
V gene: TRBV6-1
clone size: NA
CDR3 protein: CASSEDGRNQPQHF
CDR3 DNA: TGTGCCAGCAGTGAAGACGGGAGAAATCAGCCCCAGCATTTT

D gene: NA
J gene: TRBJ1-1
V gene: TRBV19
clone size: NA
CDR3 protein: CASSIDPEGNTEAFF
CDR3 DNA: TGTGCCAGTAGTATAGACCCAGAGGGGAACACTGAAGCTTTCTTT

D gene: NA
J gene: TRBJ2-7
V gene: TRBV6-4
clone size: NA
CDR3 protein: CASTLTDEQYF
CDR3 DNA: TGTGCCAGCACTCTGACAGACGAGCAGTACTTC

D gene: NA
J gene: TRBJ2-5
V gene: TRBV7-8
clone size: NA
CDR3 protein: CASSSLGETQYF
CDR3 DNA: TGTGCCAGCAGCTCCCTAGGAGAGACCCAGTACTTC

D gene: TRBD1
J gene: TRBJ1-1
V gene: TRBV5-1
clone size: few
CDR3 protein: CASSLVPGGAPEAFF
CDR3 DNA: TGCGCCAGCAGCTTAGTCCCAGGGGGCGCCCCTGAAGCTTTCTTT

D gene: NA
J gene: TRBJ2-4
V gene: TRBV5-6
clone size: NA
CDR3 protein: CASSLARVAAKNIQYF
CDR3 DNA: TGTGCCAGCAGCTTAGCCCGGGTGGCAGCCAAAAACATTCAGTACTTC

D gene: NA
J gene: TRBJ1-5
V gene: TRBV7-2
clone size: NA
CDR3 protein: CASSSADSRGPQHF
CDR3 DNA: TGTGCCAGCAGCTCAGCCGACTCGAGAGGGCCCCAGCATTTT

D gene: NA
J gene: TRBJ2-3
V gene: TRBV19
clone size: NA
CDR3 protein: CASSIASRAVDTQYF
CDR3 DNA: TGTGCCAGTAGTATCGCTAGCCGGGCTGTGGATACGCAGTATTTT

D gene: NA
J gene: TRBJ1-1
V gene: TRBV6-5
clone size: NA
CDR3 protein: CASGAQGFVKAFF
CDR3 DNA: TGTGCCAGCGGAGCTCAGGGGTTCGTTAAAGCTTTCTTT

D gene: NA
J gene: TRBJ2-7
V gene: TRBV6-1
clone size: NA
CDR3 protein: CASSEDIYRYEQYF
CDR3 DNA: TGTGCCAGCAGTGAAGACATATACCGCTACGAGCAGTACTTC

D gene: TRBD1
J gene: TRBJ2-3
V gene: TRBV7-8
clone size: NA
CDR3 protein: CASSQGQRTDTQYF
CDR3 DNA: TGTGCCAGCAGCCAGGGACAGCGCACAGATACGCAGTATTTT

D gene: NA
J gene: TRBJ2-7
V gene: TRBV30
clone size: NA
CDR3 protein: CAWSVPGGTGRYEQYF
CDR3 DNA: TGTGCCTGGAGTGTACCGGGGGGGACAGGGCGTTACGAGCAGTACTTC

D gene: TRBD1
J gene: TRBJ2-7
V gene: TRBV7-2
clone size: NA
CDR3 protein: CASSLGDRGLYEQYF
CDR3 DNA: TGTGCCAGCAGCTTAGGGGACAGGGGTTTGTACGAGCAGTACTTC

D gene: TRBD2
J gene: TRBJ2-1
V gene: TRBV14
clone size: NA
CDR3 protein: CASSHFPSGRNEQFF
CDR3 DNA: TGTGCCAGCAGCCACTTCCCTAGCGGGAGAAATGAGCAGTTCTTC